This T cell receptor (beta chain) was identified during a study of T cell changes during pregnancy in multiple sclerosis. Generated by immunoSEQ multiplex PCR, the TCRdb table keeps only in-frame clones and is missing some. The data show around 30,000 clones, about 87% seen once. Looked up from germline, CDR1 is LNHDA and CDR2 is SQIVND (reference sequence). Trimming stripped 6 bases from V and 3 bases from J, with 15 bases between. The CDR3 totals 14 residues. The rearrangement links TRBV19 to TRBJ2-7; D gene uncertain. This sample comprised CD8+ T cells from peripheral blood mononuclear cells, obtained in the third trimester of pregnancy. The sequence was obtained from a female donor with multiple sclerosis, enrolled in a pregnancy study. The CDR3 bases are TGTGCCAGTAGCCACTCAGGATCTGGCTACGAGCAGTACTTC. This sequence encodes CASSHSGSGYEQYF.